This T cell receptor (beta chain) emerged from a study of blood T cell repertoires in COVID-19. Study details: Sample material is recorded as cDNA or gDNA derived from T cells, B-cell-depleted T cells, or PBMCs.

V was pared by 1 base and J by 2 bases, with 9 bases between. The CDR3 sequence is 15 residues long. Germline V CDR1 and CDR2: SGHTA, FQGNSA. Among Cohort 3 donors, those recovered had two negative PCRs, clearance, or symptom resolution. The repertoire was sequenced with immunoSEQ multiplex PCR; TCRdb's copy has only in-frame clones and lacks some. In the table there are more than 450,000 clones, 87% of which are singletons. The chain combines TRBV7-2 with TRBJ1-5, with D tentatively TRBD1 (6 bases). The sequence derives from a young woman who had recovered from COVID-19. Specimen: PBMCs or T cells enriched from blood (not recorded which). The CDR3 DNA is TGTGCCAGCAGCTTAGGGGGGCTCGGCAATCAGCCCCAGCATTTT. Its translation: CASSLGGLGNQPQHF.